This T cell receptor (beta chain) derives from a study of T cell responses to AZD1222 COVID-19 vaccine. Study results and caveats: Repertoires were obtained solely post-peak T cell response. A mostly white British donor set with more females was recruited, and clonal diversity was possibly underestimated. Epitopes outside B.1.351 and B.1.1.7 mutated regions reportedly drew nearly half of spike TCRs.

Comment on this clone: The antigen is not known.

The CDR3 spans 12 residues. The ends were cut back, 4 bases at V and 10 bases at J, with 13 bases in the middle. Germline CDR1 reads ENHRY; CDR2 reads SYGVKD. Profiled with immunoSEQ multiplex PCR; TCRdb holds only in-frame clones, not every one. The sample lists under 110,000 clones, about 90% occurring once. The receptor was derived from an adult who received the AZD1222 COVID-19 vaccine. V gene TRBV10-3 combines with J gene TRBJ1-1; possibly TRBD1 for D (5 bases). Material: peripheral blood, obtained 28 days after the second AZD1222 dose. CDR3 region: CAISADTKGAFF. CDR3 DNA sequence: TGTGCCATCAGTGCGGACACCAAGGGAGCTTTCTTT.